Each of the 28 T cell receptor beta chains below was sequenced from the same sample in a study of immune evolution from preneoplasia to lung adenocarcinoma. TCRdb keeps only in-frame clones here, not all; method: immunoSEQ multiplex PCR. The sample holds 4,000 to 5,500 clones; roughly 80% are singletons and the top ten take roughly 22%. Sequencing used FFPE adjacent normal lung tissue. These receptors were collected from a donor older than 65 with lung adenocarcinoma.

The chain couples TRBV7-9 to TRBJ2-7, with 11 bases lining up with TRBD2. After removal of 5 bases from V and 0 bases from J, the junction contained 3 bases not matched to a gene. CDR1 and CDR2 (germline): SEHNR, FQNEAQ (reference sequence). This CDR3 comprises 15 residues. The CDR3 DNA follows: TGTGCCAGCAGCCCCGGGACTAGCGGCTCCTACGAGCAGTACTTC. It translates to CASSPGTSGSYEQYF. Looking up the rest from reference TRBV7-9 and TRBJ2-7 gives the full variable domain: DTGVSQNPRHKITKRGQNVTFRCDPISEHNRLYWYRQTLGQGPEFLTYFQNEAQLEKSRLLSDRFSAERPKGSFSTLEIQRTEQGDSAMYLCASSPGTSGSYEQYFGPGTRLTVT.

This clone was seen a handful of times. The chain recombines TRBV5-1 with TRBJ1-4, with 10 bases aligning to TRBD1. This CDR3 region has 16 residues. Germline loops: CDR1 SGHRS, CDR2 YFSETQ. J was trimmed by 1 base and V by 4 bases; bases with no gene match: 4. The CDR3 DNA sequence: TGCGCCAGCAGCGCAGGACAGGGGGGAACTAATGAAAAACTGTTTTTT. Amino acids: CASSAGQGGTNEKLFF.

The chain's CDR3 is CASNLRLARTQYF. The CDR3 nucleotides read TGTGCCAGCAATCTGCGGCTGGCCAGGACCCAGTACTTC. The chain couples TRBV28 to TRBJ2-5, with D hard to call. Germline V lookup: CDR1 MDHEN, CDR2 SYDVKM. CDR3 size: 13 residues. Trimming took 7 bases from V and 7 from J, leaving 16 bases between them.

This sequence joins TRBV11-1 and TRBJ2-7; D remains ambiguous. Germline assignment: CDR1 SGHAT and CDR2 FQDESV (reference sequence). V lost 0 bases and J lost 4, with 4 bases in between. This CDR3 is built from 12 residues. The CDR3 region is CASSLANYEQYF. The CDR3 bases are TGTGCCAGCAGCTTAGCCAATTACGAGCAGTACTTC.

The CDR3 DNA reads as TGTGCCAGCAGCTTAGCGAAAGGGGGCGGTGAAAAACTGTTTTTT. It translates to CASSLAKGGGEKLFF. The chain employs TRBV7-9 and TRBJ1-4; 7 bases match TRBD1. The ends lost 0 bases at V and 7 bases at J; junction bases unmatched: 5. The CDR3 sequence is 15 residues long. CDR1 is SEHNR and CDR2 is FQNEAQ in the germline V gene (reference sequence).

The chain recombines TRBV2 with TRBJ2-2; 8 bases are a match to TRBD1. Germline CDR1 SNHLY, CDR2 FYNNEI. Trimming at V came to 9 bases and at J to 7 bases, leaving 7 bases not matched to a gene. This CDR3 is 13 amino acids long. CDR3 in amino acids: CASNRGSVGELFF. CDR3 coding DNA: TGTGCCAGTAACAGGGGGTCCGTCGGGGAGCTGTTTTTT. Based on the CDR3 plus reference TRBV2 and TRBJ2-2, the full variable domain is EPEVTQTPSHQVTQMGQEVILRCVPISNHLYFYWYRQILGQKVEFLVSFYNNEISEKSEIFDDQFSVERPDGSNFTLKIRSTKLEDSAMYFCASNRGSVGELFFGEGSRLTVL.

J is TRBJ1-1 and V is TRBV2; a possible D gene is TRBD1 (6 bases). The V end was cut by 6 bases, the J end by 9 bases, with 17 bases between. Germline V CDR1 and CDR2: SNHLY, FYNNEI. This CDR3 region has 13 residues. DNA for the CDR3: TGTGCCAGCAGATTGGACAGCCAGGGGAAAGCTTTCTTT. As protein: CASRLDSQGKAFF.

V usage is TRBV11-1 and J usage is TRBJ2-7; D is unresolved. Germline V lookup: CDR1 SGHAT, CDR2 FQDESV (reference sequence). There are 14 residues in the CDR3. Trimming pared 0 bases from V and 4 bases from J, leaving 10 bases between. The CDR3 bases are TGTGCCAGCAGCTTAGCCCAGGAGAGGTACGAGCAGTACTTC. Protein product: CASSLAQERYEQYF.

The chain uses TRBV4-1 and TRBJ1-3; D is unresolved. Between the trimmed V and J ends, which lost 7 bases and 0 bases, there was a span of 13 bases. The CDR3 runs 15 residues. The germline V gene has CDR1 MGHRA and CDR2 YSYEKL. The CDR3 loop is CASTVADLSGNTIYF. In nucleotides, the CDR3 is TGCGCCAGCACCGTGGCGGATCTCTCTGGAAACACCATATATTTT.

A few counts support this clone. DNA for the CDR3: TGTGCCTGGGGGGGGCCAGCTAACTATGGCTACACCTTC. Translation: CAWGGPANYGYTF. The V call is TRBV30, the J call TRBJ1-2, with D possibly being TRBD1 (6 bases). With 5 bases removed from V and 0 bases from J, the gap between germline ends came to 10 bases. This CDR3 has 13 residues. In germline, CDR1 is GTSNPN, CDR2 SVGIG (reference sequence).

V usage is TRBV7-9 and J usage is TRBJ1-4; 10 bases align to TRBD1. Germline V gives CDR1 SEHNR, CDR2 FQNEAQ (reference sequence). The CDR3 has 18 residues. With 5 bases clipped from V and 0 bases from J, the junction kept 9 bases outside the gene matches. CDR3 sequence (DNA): TGTGCCAGCAGCCCCCGGGACAGGGGAATTGCAACTAATGAAAAACTGTTTTTT. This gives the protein CASSPRDRGIATNEKLFF.

DNA of the CDR3: TGCGCCAGCAGCCAAGATCGGGAGGACAGGGGGTACAATCAGCCCCAGCATTTT. This codes for CASSQDREDRGYNQPQHF. The chain combines TRBV4-1 with TRBJ1-5; 10 bases fit TRBD1. This CDR3 comprises 18 residues. The J segment lost 3 bases and the V segment lost 0 bases, leaving 8 bases of the junction unmatched. In germline, CDR1 is MGHRA, CDR2 YSYEKL.

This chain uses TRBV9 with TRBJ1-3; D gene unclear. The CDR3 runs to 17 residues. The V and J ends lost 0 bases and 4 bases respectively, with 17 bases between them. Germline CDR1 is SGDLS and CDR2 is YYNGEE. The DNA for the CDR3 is TGTGCCAGCAGCGTAGACAGCGGAAGCCACTCCGGAAACACCATATATTTT. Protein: CASSVDSGSHSGNTIYF.

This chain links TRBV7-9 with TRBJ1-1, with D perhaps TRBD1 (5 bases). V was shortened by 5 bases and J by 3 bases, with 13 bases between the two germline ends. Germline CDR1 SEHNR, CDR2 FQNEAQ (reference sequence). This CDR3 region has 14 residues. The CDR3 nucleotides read TGTGCCAGCAGCCGATGGGGGGGGTACACTGAAGCTTTCTTT. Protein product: CASSRWGGYTEAFF.

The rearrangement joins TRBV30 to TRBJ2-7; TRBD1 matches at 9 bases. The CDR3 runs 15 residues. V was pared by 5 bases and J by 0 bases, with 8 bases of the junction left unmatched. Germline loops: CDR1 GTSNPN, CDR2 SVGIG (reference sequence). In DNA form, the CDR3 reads TGTGCCTGGGACGGACAGGGGAAAAGCTCCTACGAGCAGTACTTC. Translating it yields CAWDGQGKSSYEQYF.

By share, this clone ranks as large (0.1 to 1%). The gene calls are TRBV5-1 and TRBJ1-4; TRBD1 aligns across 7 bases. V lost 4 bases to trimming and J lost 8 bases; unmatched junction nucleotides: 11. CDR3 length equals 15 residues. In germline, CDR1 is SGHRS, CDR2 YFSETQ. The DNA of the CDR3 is TGCGCCAGCAGCGGGTTGACAGGGATTGGGGAAAAACTGTTTTTT. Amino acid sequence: CASSGLTGIGEKLFF.

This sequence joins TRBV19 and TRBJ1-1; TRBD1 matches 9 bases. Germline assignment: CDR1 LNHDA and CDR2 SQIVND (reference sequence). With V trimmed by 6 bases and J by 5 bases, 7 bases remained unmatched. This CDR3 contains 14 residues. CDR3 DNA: TGTGCCAGTAGACCGCCCGGGACAGGGACTGAAGCTTTCTTT. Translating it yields CASRPPGTGTEAFF.

The CDR3 loop reads CASSPDPRGSGSWDTQYF. The CDR3, as DNA: TGTGCCAGCTCACCAGACCCTCGGGGTAGCGGGAGTTGGGATACGCAGTATTTT. The chain has TRBV18 and TRBJ2-3; 9 nucleotides line up with TRBD2. The CDR3 consists of 18 residues. Germline V gene data show CDR1 as KGHSH and CDR2 as LQKENI. V lost 2 bases, J lost 6 bases, and 15 bases stayed unmatched.

CDR3 amino acids: CSGGPGLGYNEQFF. DNA of the CDR3: TGCAGCGGGGGTCCGGGACTAGGGTACAATGAGCAGTTCTTC. The V and J genes are TRBV29-1 and TRBJ2-1; 8 bases match TRBD2. The CDR3 sequence is 14 residues long. CDR1 SQVTM and CDR2 ANQGSEA come from the germline V gene. V was pared by 7 bases and J by 4 bases, with 9 bases of the junction left unmatched.

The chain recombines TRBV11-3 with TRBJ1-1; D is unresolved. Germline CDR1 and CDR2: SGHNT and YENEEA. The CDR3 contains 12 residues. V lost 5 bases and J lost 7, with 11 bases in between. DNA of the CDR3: TGTGCCAGCAGCCCGAGGAGTTTTGAAGCTTTCTTT. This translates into CASSPRSFEAFF.

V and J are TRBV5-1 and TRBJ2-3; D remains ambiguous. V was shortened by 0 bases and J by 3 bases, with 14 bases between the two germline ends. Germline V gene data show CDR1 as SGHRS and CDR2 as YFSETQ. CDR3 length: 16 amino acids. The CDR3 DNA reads TGCGCCAGCAGCTTGGCCGTTGAGGATAGTACAGATACGCAGTATTTT. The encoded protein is CASSLAVEDSTDTQYF.

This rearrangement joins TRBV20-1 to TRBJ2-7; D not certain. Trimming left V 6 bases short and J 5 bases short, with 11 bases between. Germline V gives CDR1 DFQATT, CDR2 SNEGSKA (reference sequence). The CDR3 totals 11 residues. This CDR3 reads CSATPSHEQYF. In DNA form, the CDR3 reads TGCAGTGCCACCCCTTCCCACGAGCAGTACTTC.

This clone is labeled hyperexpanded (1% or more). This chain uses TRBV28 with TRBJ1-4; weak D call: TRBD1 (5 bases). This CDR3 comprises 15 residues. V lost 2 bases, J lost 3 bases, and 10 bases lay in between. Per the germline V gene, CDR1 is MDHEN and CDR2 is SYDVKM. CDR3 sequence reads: CASSLEAGANEKLFF. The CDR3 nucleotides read TGTGCCAGCAGTTTAGAGGCGGGGGCTAATGAAAAACTGTTTTTT.

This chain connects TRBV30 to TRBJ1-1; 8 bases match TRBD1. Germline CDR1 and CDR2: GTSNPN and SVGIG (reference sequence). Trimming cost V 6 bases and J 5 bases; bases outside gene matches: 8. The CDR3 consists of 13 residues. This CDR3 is CACQGAMWTEAFF. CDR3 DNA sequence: TGTGCCTGTCAGGGGGCTATGTGGACTGAAGCTTTCTTT.

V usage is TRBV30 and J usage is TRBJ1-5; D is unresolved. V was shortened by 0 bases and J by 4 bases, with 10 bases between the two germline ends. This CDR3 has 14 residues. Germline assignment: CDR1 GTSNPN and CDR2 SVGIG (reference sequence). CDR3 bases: TGTGCCTGGAGTGTAGGGAGCCTGAATCAGCCCCAGCATTTT. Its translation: CAWSVGSLNQPQHF.

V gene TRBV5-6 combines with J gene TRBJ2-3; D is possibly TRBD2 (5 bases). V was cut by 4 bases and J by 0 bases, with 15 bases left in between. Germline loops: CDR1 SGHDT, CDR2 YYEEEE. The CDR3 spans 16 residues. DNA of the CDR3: TGTGCCAGCAGCCCACTGACACTAGATAGCACAGATACGCAGTATTTT. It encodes CASSPLTLDSTDTQYF.

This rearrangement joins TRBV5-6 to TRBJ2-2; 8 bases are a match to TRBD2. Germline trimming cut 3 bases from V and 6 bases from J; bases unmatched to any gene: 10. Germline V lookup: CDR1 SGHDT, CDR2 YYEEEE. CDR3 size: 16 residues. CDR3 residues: CASSSPLAGVPGELFF. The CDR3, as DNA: TGTGCCAGCAGCTCCCCTCTAGCGGGCGTTCCCGGGGAGCTGTTTTTT.

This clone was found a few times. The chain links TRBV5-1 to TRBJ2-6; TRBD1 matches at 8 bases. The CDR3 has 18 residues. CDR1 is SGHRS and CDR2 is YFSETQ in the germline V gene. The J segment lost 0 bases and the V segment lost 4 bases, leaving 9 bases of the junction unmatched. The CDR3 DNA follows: TGCGCCAGCAGCCAACAGACAGGGGTGGCCTCTGGGGCCAACGTCCTGACTTTC. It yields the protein CASSQQTGVASGANVLTF.